This T cell receptor beta chain was sequenced in a study of T cells in Graves' hyperthyroidism and ophthalmopathy. CDR3 length equals 14 residues. Germline V gene data show CDR1 as MGHRA and CDR2 as YSYEKL. The germline V and J ends were trimmed by 1 base and 5 bases, with 11 bases remaining between them. No progression to ophthalmopathy during 18 months of follow-up defined stable disease. What was amplified from RNA transcripts were TCR beta CDR3 regions. An initial round of RT-PCR targeting the TCR CDR3 relied on the HTBI primer set. Each CDR3 protein gets one entry after TCRdb re-called the multiplex PCR reads with MiXCR. The sample holds 500,000 to 750,000 distinct CDR3 sequences; approximately 44% are singletons and the top ten take more than 7%. Ten or more counts support this clonotype.

The sequencing sample was made of peripheral blood or thyroid tissue (not recorded which). This sequence joins TRBV4-1 and TRBJ1-2; D possibly corresponds to TRBD1 (5 bases). This sequence originates from a young woman with Graves' hyperthyroidism. The CDR3 coding sequence is TGCGCCAGCAGCCAAGCTTCCCGGACATATGGCTACACCTTC. It encodes CASSQASRTYGYTF.